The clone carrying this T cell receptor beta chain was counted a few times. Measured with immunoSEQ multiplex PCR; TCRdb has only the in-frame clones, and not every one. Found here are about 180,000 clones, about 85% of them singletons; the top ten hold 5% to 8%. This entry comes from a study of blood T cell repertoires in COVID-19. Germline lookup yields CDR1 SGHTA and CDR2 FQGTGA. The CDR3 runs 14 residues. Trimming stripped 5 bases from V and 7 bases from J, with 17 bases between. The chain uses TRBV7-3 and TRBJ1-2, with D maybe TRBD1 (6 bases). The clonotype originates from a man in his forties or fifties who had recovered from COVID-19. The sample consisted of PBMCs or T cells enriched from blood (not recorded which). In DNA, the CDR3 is TGTGCCAGCAGCCGTTCGGGACAAACGGGTGGCTACACCTTC. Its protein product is CASSRSGQTGGYTF.